These 21 T cell receptor beta chains share one sample of origin, sequenced in a study of blood T cell repertoires in COVID-19. Clones were read by immunoSEQ multiplex PCR, and TCRdb kept only the in-frame ones, dropping some. The profile shows some 510,000 clones, approximately 87% of them singletons. Sequenced: PBMCs or T cells enriched from blood (not recorded which). The receptors originated from a woman in her thirties or forties who had recovered from COVID-19.

V gene TRBV11-3 combines with J gene TRBJ2-2; TRBD1 matches at 12 bases. CDR1 is SGHNT, CDR2 YENEEA, per germline. Unmatched junction bases numbered 3, after V lost 3 bases and J lost 4 bases. The CDR3 is 16 amino acids. The CDR3 region is CASSLGQGAVTGELFF. CDR3 coding DNA: TGTGCCAGCAGCTTGGGACAGGGGGCTGTCACCGGGGAGCTGTTTTTT.

The chain uses TRBV5-1 and TRBJ1-2; D is possibly TRBD1 (6 bases). V lost 0 bases to trimming and J lost 8 bases, with 17 bases between them. Germline loops: CDR1 SGHRS, CDR2 YFSETQ. The CDR3 runs to 15 residues. The DNA for the CDR3 is TGCGCCAGCAGCTTGGACGCAGGGGCCGGAGAAGGCTACACCTTC. Translation: CASSLDAGAGEGYTF.

The chain uses TRBV6-5 and TRBJ1-4; D uncertain. CDR1 is MNHEY and CDR2 is SVGAGI in the germline V gene. Trimming shortened V by 5 bases and J by 0 bases, and 7 bases separated the two germline ends. This CDR3 is 14 amino acids long. CDR3 sequence reads: CASSLTSTNEKLFF. CDR3 sequence (DNA): TGTGCCAGCAGTCTAACCTCAACTAATGAAAAACTGTTTTTT.

This chain joins TRBV7-2 and TRBJ2-1, with D perhaps matching TRBD1 (5 bases). There are 14 residues in the CDR3. V was pared by 2 bases and J by 7 bases, with 12 bases between. The germline gives CDR1 SGHTA, CDR2 FQGNSA. The CDR3 nucleotides read TGTGCCAGCAGCTTATCCAGGGTTTCGAATGAGCAGTTCTTC. Protein sequence: CASSLSRVSNEQFF.

V gene TRBV24-1 combines with J gene TRBJ2-2, with 7 bases identical to TRBD1. The V gene's germline CDR1 is KGHDR and CDR2 SFDVKD. V shed 4 bases and J 4 bases; nucleotides not matched to a gene: 5. This CDR3 is built from 15 residues. CDR3 in amino acids: CATSDVTGTTGELFF. Written as DNA, the CDR3 is TGTGCCACCAGTGACGTGACAGGGACCACCGGGGAGCTGTTTTTT.

This rearrangement joins TRBV5-4 to TRBJ2-4; a possible D gene is TRBD1 (5 bases). Germline V gene sequence: CDR1 SGHNT, CDR2 YYREEE (reference sequence). V was clipped by 3 bases and J by 0 bases, with 22 bases between them. This CDR3 has 19 residues. CDR3 in amino acids: CASSSIPYGHSLAKNIQYF. The CDR3 nucleotides are TGTGCCAGCAGCTCCATACCGTATGGACACAGCCTAGCCAAAAACATTCAGTACTTC.

The V and J genes are TRBV15 and TRBJ1-2; the match to TRBD1 covers 8 bases. CDR3 length: 14 amino acids. In germline, CDR1 is LNHNV, CDR2 YYDKDF (reference sequence). The V gene end was trimmed by 4 bases and the J gene end by 5 bases; junction bases not matched to a gene: 6. CDR3 coding DNA: TGTGCCACCAGCACTAACTGGGACAGGTATGGCTACACCTTC. Its translation: CATSTNWDRYGYTF.

V gene TRBV6-2 or TRBV6-3 combines with J gene TRBJ2-7; no firm D call. There are 13 residues in the CDR3. Trimming stripped 2 bases from V and 4 bases from J, with 9 bases between. Germline V gives CDR1 MNHEY, CDR2 SVGEGT. CDR3 in DNA: TGTGCCAGCAGTTACCTCAGGTTATACGAGCAGTACTTC. Its protein product is CASSYLRLYEQYF.

The V gene is TRBV28, the J gene TRBJ1-1, with a weak D call TRBD1 (5 bases). This CDR3 spans 15 amino acids. Germline-derived CDR1 and CDR2 are MDHEN and SYDVKM. The V gene lost 1 base and the J gene lost 1 base, with 10 bases spanning the gap. CDR3 in amino acids: CASSLYAGQNTEAFF. CDR3 bases: TGTGCCAGCAGTTTATACGCAGGGCAGAACACTGAAGCTTTCTTT.

The chain recombines TRBV4-3 with TRBJ1-5, with D possibly being TRBD1 (5 bases). The V gene lost 0 bases and the J gene lost 7 bases, with 22 bases spanning the gap. The CDR3 runs to 18 residues. Germline CDR1 and CDR2: LGHNA and YSLEER. The CDR3 DNA reads TGCGCCAGCAGCCAAGATCTTATTAGAGGCGCAGGGCAACAGCCCCAGCATTTT. As protein: CASSQDLIRGAGQQPQHF.

This chain joins TRBV19 and TRBJ1-2; 9 positions agree with TRBD1. From germline, CDR1 is LNHDA and CDR2 SQIVND (reference sequence). Trimming at V came to 5 bases and at J to 6 bases, leaving 7 bases not matched to a gene. This CDR3 comprises 14 residues. CDR3 sequence: CASSLSGTGNGYTF. CDR3 nucleotide sequence: TGTGCCAGTAGTCTTTCCGGGACAGGGAATGGCTACACCTTC.

The rearrangement uses TRBV5-1 and TRBJ2-3; D remains ambiguous. The CDR3 covers 13 residues. Germline loops: CDR1 SGHRS, CDR2 YFSETQ. Trimming shortened V by 0 bases and J by 5 bases, and 7 bases separated the two germline ends. This chain's CDR3 is CASSLEPRDTQYF. For the CDR3, the DNA is TGCGCCAGCAGCTTGGAGCCAAGAGATACGCAGTATTTT.

V and J are TRBV19 and TRBJ2-2; the match to TRBD2 covers 12 bases. The germline V gene encodes CDR1 LNHDA and CDR2 SQIVND (reference sequence). The CDR3 has 15 amino acids. The V gene end was trimmed by 7 bases and the J gene end by 6 bases; junction bases not matched to a gene: 6. Here the CDR3 DNA reads TGTGCCAGTACCGAGACTAGCGGGAGCCCCGGGGAGCTGTTTTTT. Translation: CASTETSGSPGELFF.

The chain employs TRBV5-5 and TRBJ1-6, with 11 bases matching TRBD1. The CDR3 spans 16 residues. After removal of 1 base from V and 9 bases from J, the junction contained 6 bases not matched to a gene. Germline CDR1 is SGHKS and CDR2 is YYEKEE (reference sequence). This CDR3 is CASSLWAGQGGSPLHF. DNA of the CDR3: TGTGCCAGCAGCTTGTGGGCGGGACAGGGGGGTTCACCCCTCCACTTT. The variable domain in full, with the rest retrieved from reference TRBV5-5 and TRBJ1-6, is DAGVTQSPTHLIKTRGQQVTLRCSPISGHKSVSWYQQVLGQGPQFIFQYYEKEERGRGNFPDRFSARQFPNYSSELNVNALLLGDSALYLCASSLWAGQGGSPLHFGNGTRLTVT.

The chain uses TRBV10-3 and TRBJ1-2; 9 bases match TRBD1. CDR3 length: 15 amino acids. With 3 bases clipped from V and 7 bases from J, the junction kept 9 bases outside the gene matches. CDR1 ENHRY and CDR2 SYGVKD come from the germline V gene. The CDR3 reads CAISDHAATGGGYTF. The DNA for the CDR3 is TGTGCCATCAGTGACCATGCAGCGACAGGGGGTGGCTACACCTTC.

The V and J genes are TRBV6-1 and TRBJ1-2; 8 bases line up with TRBD1. CDR1 is MNHNS and CDR2 is SASEGT in the germline V gene. The CDR3 has 15 residues. V was clipped by 3 bases and J by 2 bases; unmatched bases: 5. CDR3 amino acids: CASSDWTGPNYGYTF. The DNA for the CDR3 is TGTGCCAGCAGTGATTGGACAGGGCCAAACTATGGCTACACCTTC.

The rearrangement uses TRBV4-2 and TRBJ2-7, with 9 positions matching TRBD2. CDR1 LGHNA and CDR2 YNFKEQ come from the germline V gene. This CDR3 comprises 18 residues. V lost 4 bases to trimming and J lost 3 bases; unmatched junction nucleotides: 16. The CDR3 reads CASSPPLGSASGNYEQYF. In nucleotides, the CDR3 is TGTGCCAGCAGCCCACCTCTCGGCTCGGCTAGCGGGAACTACGAGCAGTACTTC.

The rearrangement links TRBV20-1 to TRBJ2-3; no reliable D call. Per the germline V gene, CDR1 is DFQATT and CDR2 is SNEGSKA (reference sequence). The CDR3 extends over 11 amino acids. V was clipped by 6 bases and J by 7 bases, with 11 bases between them. Written as DNA, the CDR3 is TGCAGTGCAAGACCAGGAAATACGCAGTATTTT. Encoded protein: CSARPGNTQYF.

The chain couples TRBV15 to TRBJ1-6; D remains ambiguous. From germline, CDR1 is LNHNV and CDR2 YYDKDF (reference sequence). This CDR3 has 14 amino acids. Trimming pared 5 bases from V and 11 bases from J, leaving 16 bases between. DNA of the CDR3: TGTGCCACCAGCGCTGTTTCGCTGCGGACACCCCTCCACTTT. It is translated as CATSAVSLRTPLHF.

The genes are TRBV7-9 and TRBJ1-1, with 8 positions matching TRBD1. Trimming cost V 5 bases and J 5 bases; bases outside gene matches: 10. The CDR3 is made up of 15 amino acids. CDR1 SEHNR and CDR2 FQNEAQ come from the germline V gene (reference sequence). CDR3 in DNA: TGTGCCAGCAGCACGTTCGGACAGGGTTGGACTGAAGCTTTCTTT. Encoded protein: CASSTFGQGWTEAFF.

The chain links TRBV19 to TRBJ1-2; perhaps TRBD1 as D (6 bases). The CDR3 covers 14 residues. Germline loops: CDR1 LNHDA, CDR2 SQIVND (reference sequence). V was cut by 6 bases and J by 8 bases, with 19 bases left in between. CDR3 region: CASRSRGGAEGYTF. Written as DNA, the CDR3 is TGTGCCAGTAGGAGCAGGGGAGGGGCAGAGGGCTACACCTTC.